The 26 T cell receptor beta chains below all came from one sample that was sequenced in a study of blood T cell repertoires in COVID-19. Some clones are missing from TCRdb's copy, which holds only in-frame ones; the method was immunoSEQ multiplex PCR. The sample comprises about 35,000 clones, about 91% of which are singletons, and around 5.2% rests with the top ten. The sequencing input was peripheral blood. The source is a woman aged 70-85 years with active COVID-19.

Remarks on this clone: Its ends do not fully match the called genes, so a read error is possible. The V and J genes are TRBV3-1 (or the pseudogene TRBV3-2) and TRBJ2-5, with 12 bases identical to TRBD2. The CDR3 length is 14 residues. Germline CDR1 LGHDT, CDR2 YNNKEL (reference sequence). This CDR3 reads CASSQERTSGEENF. The CDR3 nucleotides are TGTGCCAGCAGCCAAGAGAGGACTAGCGGGGAGGAAAACTTC.

The chain recombines TRBV7-7 with TRBJ2-2, with 7 nucleotides matching TRBD1. Germline V gene lookup returns CDR1 SSHAT and CDR2 FNYEAQ (reference sequence). V lost 5 bases to trimming and J lost 1 base; unmatched junction nucleotides: 4. The CDR3 runs 15 residues. CDR3 amino acids: CASSAGTENTGELFF. The CDR3 DNA is TGTGCCAGCAGCGCCGGGACAGAGAACACCGGGGAGCTGTTTTTT.

The J gene is TRBJ2-3, the V gene TRBV4-2; 7 bases map to TRBD1. The V segment lost 1 base and the J segment 0 bases; nucleotides outside the gene matches: 4. This CDR3 is built from 16 residues. CDR1 and CDR2 from the germline V gene are LGHNA and YNFKEQ. In DNA, the CDR3 is TGTGCCAGCAGCCAAGTCCGGGACAGCAGCACAGATACGCAGTATTTT. Its protein product is CASSQVRDSSTDTQYF.

The chain carries TRBV24-1 and TRBJ2-7; unclear D gene. The CDR3 totals 11 residues. The germline CDR1 and CDR2 sequences are KGHDR and SFDVKD. The V and J ends lost 3 bases and 3 bases respectively, with 2 bases between them. In DNA form, the CDR3 reads TGTGCCACCAGTGATCTCTACGAGCAGTACTTC. It is translated as CATSDLYEQYF.

The chain recombines TRBV24-1 with TRBJ2-2; TRBD1 is a possible D gene (6 bases). Germline values: CDR1 KGHDR, CDR2 SFDVKD. Trimming pared 1 base from V and 1 base from J, leaving 9 bases between. The CDR3 is made up of 16 amino acids. CDR3 sequence: CATSDFAGVNTGELFF. The CDR3 DNA is TGTGCCACCAGTGATTTCGCAGGGGTGAACACCGGGGAGCTGTTTTTT.

The chain is built from TRBV5-4 and TRBJ2-3; tentatively, D is TRBD1 (6 bases). Germline V CDR1 and CDR2: SGHNT, YYREEE (reference sequence). V was pared by 4 bases and J by 2 bases, with 14 bases between. The CDR3 spans 15 residues. The CDR3 DNA sequence: TGTGCCAGCAGCGGTCAGGACAGATTCACAGATACGCAGTATTTT. Protein: CASSGQDRFTDTQYF.

This chain uses TRBV12-3 or TRBV12-4 with TRBJ2-5, with a possible D match to TRBD1 (6 bases). The CDR3 is made up of 13 amino acids. Deletions cut 5 bases from V and 5 bases from J, with 12 bases between. CDR3 residues: CASSRWGRETQYF. CDR3 coding DNA: TGTGCCAGCAGTAGGTGGGGGCGGGAGACCCAGTACTTC.

For the CDR3, the DNA is TGCGCCAGCAGTGAGACCAGCGGCACTGAAGCTTTCTTT. Its translation: CASSETSGTEAFF. V gene TRBV10-1 combines with J gene TRBJ1-1; D unresolved. Germline values: CDR1 WNHNN, CDR2 SYGVQD (reference sequence). V dropped 2 bases and J dropped 4 bases, with 8 bases sitting between them. The CDR3 has 13 residues.

The chain recombines TRBV12-3 or TRBV12-4 with TRBJ2-3; the D gene is possibly TRBD2 (5 bases). The CDR3 has 13 amino acids. V lost 5 bases and J 8 bases, leaving 14 bases between the germline ends. The CDR3 loop reads CASSPLAEGTQYF. The CDR3 DNA reads TGTGCCAGCAGTCCCTTAGCCGAGGGTACGCAGTATTTT.

V usage is TRBV27 and J usage is TRBJ2-7, with 11 positions matching TRBD1. The CDR3 runs 14 residues. Germline V gives CDR1 MNHEY, CDR2 SMNVEV (reference sequence). Unmatched junction bases numbered 8, after V lost 6 bases and J lost 7 bases. CDR3 nucleotides: TGTGCCAGCAGACTAGGACAGGGGGCTTGGGAGCAGTACTTC. It translates to CASRLGQGAWEQYF.

J is TRBJ2-7 and V is TRBV11-2; tentative D call: TRBD2 (6 bases). This CDR3 comprises 12 residues. Germline V gene sequence: CDR1 SGHAT, CDR2 FQNNGV. V was pared by 5 bases and J by 13 bases, with 18 bases between. The CDR3 bases are TGTGCCAGCAGCCTGTGGTCAAGGGAGGAATACTTC. Protein: CASSLWSREEYF.

The chain couples TRBV6-1 to TRBJ2-7; 11 bases align to TRBD1. The germline gives CDR1 MNHNS, CDR2 SASEGT. The CDR3 has 14 residues. Trimming at V came to 8 bases and at J to 3 bases, leaving 6 bases not matched to a gene. In DNA form, the CDR3 reads TGTGCCAGCGGGTGGGACAGGGGGAACTACGAGCAGTACTTC. Its protein product is CASGWDRGNYEQYF.

The chain employs TRBV6-5 and TRBJ2-3; TRBD2 matches 9 bases. Losses at the gene ends were 3 bases for V and 4 bases for J; bases not matched to a gene: 5. Germline V CDR1 and CDR2: MNHEY, SVGAGI. This CDR3 is 15 amino acids long. The CDR3 sequence is CASSYLSGGSDTQYF. CDR3 nucleotide sequence: TGTGCCAGCAGTTATTTGAGCGGGGGGTCAGATACGCAGTATTTT.

The rearrangement uses TRBV3-1 (or the pseudogene TRBV3-2) and TRBJ2-1, with D unresolved. Trimming cost V 4 bases and J 4 bases, with 14 bases left between them. This CDR3 spans 15 amino acids. Looked up from germline, CDR1 is LGHDT and CDR2 is YNNKEL (reference sequence). The CDR3, as DNA: TGTGCCAGCAGCCTAAGGTCTAGACCATACAATGAGCAGTTCTTC. It yields the protein CASSLRSRPYNEQFF.

The chain links TRBV6-2 or TRBV6-3 to TRBJ2-1; 9 positions agree with TRBD2. The germline CDR1 and CDR2 sequences are MNHEY and SVGEGT. Trimming at V came to 4 bases and at J to 4 bases, leaving 8 bases not matched to a gene. The CDR3 length is 16 residues. The CDR3 bases are TGTGCCAGCAGTTCCCCGCTAGCGGGGTTATACAATGAGCAGTTCTTC. Its translation is CASSSPLAGLYNEQFF.

This clone was detected only once. This rearrangement joins TRBV5-1 to TRBJ2-7, with TRBD2 identical over 10 bases. CDR3 size: 14 residues. The trim removed 4 bases at V and 4 bases at J, leaving 5 bases unmatched. In germline, CDR1 is SGHRS, CDR2 YFSETQ. CDR3 nucleotide sequence: TGCGCCAGCAGCGCTAGCGGGGGATTATACGAGCAGTACTTC. Amino acid sequence: CASSASGGLYEQYF.

V and J are TRBV11-3 and TRBJ1-2, with D unclear. Germline CDR1 and CDR2: SGHNT and YENEEA. There are 13 residues in the CDR3. V was clipped by 2 bases and J by 8 bases, with 12 bases between them. Written as DNA, the CDR3 is TGTGCCAGCAGCTTATCTTACGCTGGCGGCTACACCTTC. Its protein is CASSLSYAGGYTF.

The J gene is TRBJ2-3, the V gene TRBV15, with a weak D call TRBD1 (6 bases). The V end lost 1 base, the J end lost 4 bases, and 12 bases lay between the germline ends. CDR3 size: 15 residues. The germline CDR1 and CDR2 sequences are LNHNV and YYDKDF (reference sequence). The CDR3, as DNA: TGTGCCACCAGCAGAGCTGACAGGAAAGCAGATACGCAGTATTTT. Protein sequence: CATSRADRKADTQYF.

The J gene is TRBJ2-7, the V gene TRBV5-5; D gene uncertain. Trimming removed 4 bases at V and 5 bases at J, with 7 bases between. This CDR3 spans 11 amino acids. CDR1 is SGHKS and CDR2 is YYEKEE in the germline V gene (reference sequence). The CDR3, as DNA: TGTGCCAGCAGCCCTAGAGACGAGCAGTACTTC. Translating it yields CASSPRDEQYF.

V gene TRBV5-1 combines with J gene TRBJ2-1, with a possible D match to TRBD2 (6 bases). V shed 3 bases and J shed 6 bases, with 13 bases lying between them. CDR3 length equals 14 residues. The germline V gene has CDR1 SGHRS and CDR2 YFSETQ. The CDR3 protein is CASSSTDSGNEQFF. Written as DNA, the CDR3 is TGCGCCAGCAGCTCTACAGATAGCGGCAATGAGCAGTTCTTC.

The chain recombines TRBV5-1 with TRBJ1-2; the D gene is possibly TRBD1 (6 bases). CDR1 SGHRS and CDR2 YFSETQ come from the germline V gene. This CDR3 comprises 16 residues. The ends were cut back, 0 bases at V and 6 bases at J, with 18 bases in the middle. This chain's CDR3 is CASSLAVGARVDGYTF. The CDR3 DNA follows: TGCGCCAGCAGCTTGGCCGTGGGGGCGCGAGTAGATGGCTACACCTTC. Variable domain in full (rest from reference TRBV5-1 and TRBJ1-2): KAGVTQTPRYLIKTRGQQVTLSCSPISGHRSVSWYQQTPGQGLQFLFEYFSETQRNKGNFPGRFSGRQFSNSRSEMNVSTLELGDSALYLCASSLAVGARVDGYTFGSGTRLTVV.

The CDR3 protein is CAILKVGGEADTQYF. CDR3 DNA sequence: TGTGCCATACTGAAGGTTGGGGGCGAGGCAGATACGCAGTATTTT. The gene calls are TRBV11-2 and TRBJ2-3; D perhaps matches TRBD1 (6 bases). CDR3 size: 15 residues. V was clipped by 10 bases and J by 4 bases, with 21 bases between them. Germline CDR1 reads SGHAT; CDR2 reads FQNNGV.

This clone was seen a handful of times. This sample includes further DNA sequences coding for the same CDR3. The chain uses TRBV19 and TRBJ2-7; 8 bases are a match to TRBD2. V was clipped by 1 base and J by 5 bases; unmatched bases: 4. In germline, CDR1 is LNHDA, CDR2 SQIVND (reference sequence). CDR3 length equals 14 residues. The CDR3 DNA reads TGTGCCAGTAGTATAGCCGGCGGGGGGAACGAGCAGTACTTC. This encodes CASSIAGGGNEQYF.

This CDR3 is CAWTSSGANVLTF. Here the CDR3 DNA reads TGTGCCTGGACTAGTTCGGGGGCCAACGTCCTGACTTTC. The V and J genes are TRBV30 and TRBJ2-6; D remains unclear. The CDR3 covers 13 residues. V was pared by 4 bases and J by 4 bases, with 8 bases between. Germline CDR1 and CDR2: GTSNPN and SVGIG (reference sequence).

This chain links TRBV2 with TRBJ1-4, with 7 bases identical to TRBD1. V lost 5 bases and J lost 8; bases outside the gene matches: 8. Looked up from germline, CDR1 is SNHLY and CDR2 is FYNNEI. The CDR3 has 14 amino acids. The CDR3 reads CASSRQGGGEKLFF. The CDR3 region has the DNA TGTGCCAGCAGTAGACAGGGCGGGGGGGAAAAACTGTTTTTT. The full variable domain, in which reference TRBV2 and TRBJ1-4 provide the parts outside the CDR3, is EPEVTQTPSHQVTQMGQEVILRCVPISNHLYFYWYRQILGQKVEFLVSFYNNEISEKSEIFDDQFSVERPDGSNFTLKIRSTKLEDSAMYFCASSRQGGGEKLFFGSGTQLSVL.

The gene calls are TRBV9 and TRBJ2-3, with D unclear. Trimming left V 1 base short and J 1 base short, with 10 bases between. Per the germline V gene, CDR1 is SGDLS and CDR2 is YYNGEE. This CDR3 contains 15 residues. CDR3 amino acids: CASSVQIGGTDTQYF. CDR3 nucleotides: TGTGCCAGCAGCGTACAGATAGGAGGCACAGATACGCAGTATTTT. Full variable domain (missing parts from reference TRBV9 and TRBJ2-3): DSGVTQTPKHLITATGQRVTLRCSPRSGDLSVYWYQQSLDQGLQFLIQYYNGEERAKGNILERFSAQQFPDLHSELNLSSLELGDSALYFCASSVQIGGTDTQYFGPGTRLTVL.